The 19 T cell receptor beta chains below all came from one sample that was sequenced in a study of post-analysis software for immune sequencing data. Presence of unique molecular identifiers characterized the TCR beta cDNA libraries. TCRdb recomputed calls from the PCR reads with MiXCR, one row per CDR3 protein. This sample has about 430,000 distinct CDR3 sequences, with approximately 37% found just once. The antigens of these receptors remain unknown. Study results and caveats: Patients had higher frequencies than controls of a few TRBV segments, including TRBV5-6, TRBV5-1 and TRBV20-1.

Sequenced: blood. All receptors come from a girl aged 2 to 9 with multiple sclerosis.

This clonotype was detected a few times. J is TRBJ2-2 and V is TRBV12-3 or TRBV12-4; possible D gene TRBD2, 6 bases. Between the trimmed V and J ends, which lost 8 bases and 9 bases, there was a span of 16 bases. This CDR3 has 13 residues. CDR3 region: CASVSGGLRELFF. CDR3 bases: TGTGCCAGCGTGTCAGGAGGGCTTCGGGAGCTGTTTTTT.

The chain employs TRBV20-1 and TRBJ2-1; D uncertain. The V and J ends lost 2 bases and 0 bases respectively, with 11 bases between them. This CDR3 has 15 residues. Germline values: CDR1 DFQATT, CDR2 SNEGSKA (reference sequence). The CDR3 DNA follows: TGCAGTGCTAGAATCCTTCAGAGCTCCTACAATGAGCAGTTCTTC. Amino acid sequence: CSARILQSSYNEQFF.

The chain couples TRBV7-9 to TRBJ2-1; 8 positions match TRBD2. V lost 7 bases and J lost 15; bases outside the gene matches: 14. Looked up from germline, CDR1 is SEHNR and CDR2 is FQNEAQ (reference sequence). The CDR3 spans 13 residues. For the CDR3, the DNA is TGTGCCAGCATCTCAGGGGAGGCGGGAGGAACGTTCTTC. This encodes CASISGEAGGTFF.

The genes are TRBV12-5 and TRBJ2-1; unclear D gene. V was trimmed by 5 bases and J by 4 bases, leaving 9 bases between them. CDR3 length equals 13 residues. The V gene's germline CDR1 is LGHNT and CDR2 FRNRAP. The CDR3 DNA sequence: TGTGCTAGTGGTCTAGGCATTTACAATGAGCAGTTCTTC. This sequence encodes CASGLGIYNEQFF.

This chain joins TRBV4-3 and TRBJ2-2; D may match TRBD1 or TRBD2 (6 bases each). The V end was cut by 3 bases, the J end by 5 bases, with 25 bases between. Germline V gene lookup returns CDR1 LGHNA and CDR2 YSLEER. This CDR3 is built from 19 residues. For the CDR3, the DNA is TGCGCCAGCAGCCATGGGAGTCGGGGGCTCGGGAGTTTAACCGGGGAGCTGTTTTTT. It encodes CASSHGSRGLGSLTGELFF.

The V and J genes are TRBV20-1 and TRBJ2-1; 12 nucleotides match TRBD2. Germline CDR1 reads DFQATT; CDR2 reads SNEGSKA (reference sequence). V shed 2 bases, J shed 4 bases, and the junction held 9 bases outside the gene matches. This CDR3 has 17 residues. DNA for the CDR3: TGCAGTGCTAGACTTGGACTAGCGGGAAGATCGTACAATGAGCAGTTCTTC. Amino acid sequence: CSARLGLAGRSYNEQFF.

This chain connects TRBV6-5 to TRBJ2-1, with D possibly TRBD1 on 8 matching bases. The CDR3 length is 17 residues. Germline loops: CDR1 MNHEY, CDR2 SVGAGI. Trimming took off 0 bases at V and 3 bases at J, with 15 bases between the two ends. The CDR3 is CASSYSGGTGDYNEQFF. Here the CDR3 DNA reads TGTGCCAGCAGTTACTCCGGGGGGACAGGAGACTACAATGAGCAGTTCTTC.

This chain links TRBV5-1 with TRBJ1-1; perhaps TRBD1 as D (6 bases). The CDR3 runs to 16 residues. Germline V gives CDR1 SGHRS, CDR2 YFSETQ. Trimming stripped 0 bases from V and 4 bases from J, with 16 bases between. CDR3 sequence: CASSLVTGGVGTEAFF. DNA of the CDR3: TGCGCCAGCAGCTTGGTAACCGGGGGCGTGGGCACTGAAGCTTTCTTT.

This chain joins TRBV15 and TRBJ2-1, with D uncertain. Germline V gives CDR1 LNHNV, CDR2 YYDKDF (reference sequence). Trimming took off 0 bases at V and 4 bases at J, with 13 bases between the two ends. The CDR3 is 16 amino acids. CDR3 residues: CATSREATPLYNEQFF. The CDR3 DNA reads as TGTGCCACCAGCAGAGAGGCGACACCACTATACAATGAGCAGTTCTTC.

The chain employs TRBV10-3 and TRBJ2-1; TRBD2 aligns across 7 bases. Unmatched junction bases numbered 7, after V lost 11 bases and J lost 0 bases. This CDR3 has 14 amino acids. Germline-derived CDR1 and CDR2 are ENHRY and SYGVKD. Here the CDR3 DNA reads TGTGCCGGGGGTGGCGGGAGCTCCTACAATGAGCAGTTCTTC. The encoded protein is CAGGGGSSYNEQFF.

The V and J genes are TRBV7-8 and TRBJ2-1, with 9 bases identical to TRBD2. Germline V CDR1 and CDR2: SGHVS, FQNEAQ. This CDR3 region has 16 residues. V was pared by 5 bases and J by 7 bases, with 12 bases of the junction left unmatched. CDR3 protein: CASSISSAGGRNEQFF. The CDR3 DNA sequence: TGTGCCAGCAGCATCTCCTCGGCGGGGGGGCGGAATGAGCAGTTCTTC. The whole variable domain, remainder taken from reference TRBV7-8 and TRBJ2-1, is GAGVSQSPRYKVAKRGQDVALRCDPISGHVSLFWYQQALGQGPEFLTYFQNEAQLDKSGLPSDRFFAERPEGSVSTLKIQRTQQEDSAVYLCASSISSAGGRNEQFFGPGTRLTVL.

Comment on this clonotype: At one of its ends the junction is not consistent with the germline gene, which may arise from a read error. V gene TRBV5-4 combines with J gene TRBJ2-3; D is uncertain. This CDR3 region has 16 residues. Germline V gene data show CDR1 as SGHNT and CDR2 as YYREEE (reference sequence). For the CDR3, the DNA is TGTGCCAGCCGCTTCGGCCAGTCCTATAGCACAGATACGCAGTATTTT. It yields the protein CASRFGQSYSTDTQYF.

The genes are TRBV6-5 and TRBJ2-7; TRBD1 aligns across 10 bases. CDR1 and CDR2 (germline): MNHEY, SVGAGI. J gave up 10 bases and V 6 bases, and 15 bases lay outside the gene matches. The length of the CDR3 is 15 residues. CDR3 amino acids: CASRLGTGALEAQYF. The CDR3 DNA follows: TGTGCCAGCAGACTTGGGACAGGGGCTTTAGAGGCCCAGTACTTC.

A few counts support this clonotype. The genes are TRBV6-1 and TRBJ1-6, with TRBD1 identical over 8 bases. Losses at the gene ends were 5 bases for V and 11 bases for J; bases not matched to a gene: 5. The CDR3 runs 13 residues. The germline V gene has CDR1 MNHNS and CDR2 SASEGT. The CDR3, as DNA: TGTGCCAGCAGTATAACGACAGGGGCACCCCTCCACTTT. Amino acid sequence: CASSITTGAPLHF.

The table lists this clonotype with a few counts. In DNA form, the CDR3 reads TGTGCCAGCAGCTTACCGTCGGGCCACCTTCAAGAAAAACTGTTTTTT. It encodes CASSLPSGHLQEKLFF. This chain uses TRBV7-8 with TRBJ1-4; D uncertain. The V gene's germline CDR1 is SGHVS and CDR2 FQNEAQ. V dropped 2 bases and J dropped 8 bases, with 18 bases sitting between them. The CDR3 runs 16 residues.

The chain links TRBV28 to TRBJ2-1, with 13 nucleotides matching TRBD2. Germline values: CDR1 MDHEN, CDR2 SYDVKM. This CDR3 region has 18 residues. After removal of 7 bases from V and 7 bases from J, the junction contained 16 bases not matched to a gene. In DNA, the CDR3 is TGTGCCAGCACTTCCGGGACTAGCGGGACAAGGGTCTCAAATGAGCAGTTCTTC. This sequence encodes CASTSGTSGTRVSNEQFF. Based on the CDR3 plus reference TRBV28 and TRBJ2-1, the full variable domain is DVKVTQSSRYLVKRTGEKVFLECVQDMDHENMFWYRQDPGLGLRLIYFSYDVKMKEKGDIPEGYSVSREKKERFSLILESASTNQTSMYLCASTSGTSGTRVSNEQFFGPGTRLTVL.

The chain carries TRBV5-1 and TRBJ2-5; D unresolved. The germline V gene has CDR1 SGHRS and CDR2 YFSETQ. V dropped 5 bases and J dropped 2 bases, with 19 bases sitting between them. CDR3 length equals 16 residues. The CDR3 DNA sequence: TGCGCCAGCAGGCTCGAAGGACCACTAACTCAAGAGACCCAGTACTTC. Encoded protein: CASRLEGPLTQETQYF.

There are a few counts of this clonotype. The rearrangement joins TRBV12-3 or TRBV12-4 to TRBJ2-7; 8 nucleotides match TRBD1. The CDR3 length is 14 residues. Losses at the gene ends were 7 bases for V and 2 bases for J; bases not matched to a gene: 7. The CDR3 DNA reads as TGTGCCAGCACTACCAGACAGGGGCCCTACGAGCAGTACTTC. Translation: CASTTRQGPYEQYF.

The chain links TRBV4-1 to TRBJ2-7, with 8 bases identical to TRBD1. Germline-derived CDR1 and CDR2 are MGHRA and YSYEKL. The CDR3 loop spans 16 amino acids. V lost 1 base and J lost 2; bases outside the gene matches: 7. As DNA, the CDR3 is TGCGCCAGCAGCCAAGTAGGCGGGACAGGAGCCTACGAGCAGTACTTC. This sequence encodes CASSQVGGTGAYEQYF.